This T cell receptor beta chain originates from a study of cytomegalovirus exposure and HLA in healthy donors. Study background: Previous work identified roughly 120 million unique TCR beta sequences from about 179 million T cells. Study results and limitations: It was about 150 TCR beta chains that were listed as cytomegalovirus-associated. Judged likely to be a sequencing artifact was a cluster of highly shared sequence variants. In vitro confirmation showed three CMV-associated chains to be CMV antigen specific.

With regard to this clone: The antigen is unknown.

The V end lost 1 base, the J end lost 7 bases, and 11 bases lay between the germline ends. The CDR3 covers 14 residues. CDR1 and CDR2 from the germline V gene are LGHNA and YSLEER. The PCR contained 60 Vbeta and 13 Jbeta primers. TCRdb's copy holds only in-frame clones and misses some; the assay was immunoSEQ multiplex PCR. Of more than 150,000 clones in the sample, around 81% were seen once. The V call is TRBV4-3, the J call TRBJ2-1, with D possibly matching TRBD2 (6 bases). The sequenced sample was PBMCs. The receptor's source is a woman in her 30s in good health and CMV-seronegative. The CDR3 protein is CASSQARAGNEQFF. CDR3 sequence (DNA): TGCGCCAGCAGCCAAGCTCGCGCGGGGAATGAGCAGTTCTTC.